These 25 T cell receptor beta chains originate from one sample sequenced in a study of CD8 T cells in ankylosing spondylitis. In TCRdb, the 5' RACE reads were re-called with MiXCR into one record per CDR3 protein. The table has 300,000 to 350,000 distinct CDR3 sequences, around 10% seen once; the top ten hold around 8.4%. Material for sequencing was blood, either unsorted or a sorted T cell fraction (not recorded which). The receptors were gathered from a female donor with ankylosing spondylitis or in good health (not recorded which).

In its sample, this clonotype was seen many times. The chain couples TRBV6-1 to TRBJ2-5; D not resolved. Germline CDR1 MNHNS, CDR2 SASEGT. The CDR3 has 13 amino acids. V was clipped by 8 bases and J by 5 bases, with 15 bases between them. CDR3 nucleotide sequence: TGTGCCAGCCTAGATAGCAATTTGGAGACCCAGTACTTC. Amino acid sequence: CASLDSNLETQYF.

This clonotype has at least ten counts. The CDR3 nucleotides are TGTGCCACCAGTTCAGGGATCGGGAACACTGAAGCTTTCTTT. As protein: CATSSGIGNTEAFF. The chain couples TRBV15 to TRBJ1-1, with D possibly matching TRBD1 (5 bases). Germline V lookup: CDR1 LNHNV, CDR2 YYDKDF (reference sequence). The CDR3 is 14 amino acids. Trimming took 6 bases from V and 1 from J, leaving 12 bases between them.

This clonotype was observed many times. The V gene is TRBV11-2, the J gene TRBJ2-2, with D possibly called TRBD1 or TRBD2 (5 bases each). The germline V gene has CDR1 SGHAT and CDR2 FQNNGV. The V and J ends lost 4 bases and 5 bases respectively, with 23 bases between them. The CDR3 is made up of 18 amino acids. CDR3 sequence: CASSYRVKGPGKTGELFF. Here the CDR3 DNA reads TGTGCCAGCAGCTACCGTGTTAAGGGGCCGGGGAAAACCGGGGAGCTGTTTTTT.

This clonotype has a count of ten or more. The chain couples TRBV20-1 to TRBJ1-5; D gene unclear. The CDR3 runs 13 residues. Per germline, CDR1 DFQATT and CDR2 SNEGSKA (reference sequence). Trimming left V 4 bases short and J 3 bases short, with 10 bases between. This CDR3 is CSATSGPNQPQHF. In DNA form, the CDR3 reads TGCAGTGCTACCTCCGGGCCCAATCAGCCCCAGCATTTT.

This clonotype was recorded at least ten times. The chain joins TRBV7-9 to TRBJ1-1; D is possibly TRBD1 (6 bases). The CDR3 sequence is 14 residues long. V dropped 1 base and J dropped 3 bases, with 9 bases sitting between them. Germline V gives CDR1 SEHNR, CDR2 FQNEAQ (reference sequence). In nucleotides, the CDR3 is TGTGCCAGCAGCTTAGTGGGGGGCTACACTGAAGCTTTCTTT. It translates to CASSLVGGYTEAFF.

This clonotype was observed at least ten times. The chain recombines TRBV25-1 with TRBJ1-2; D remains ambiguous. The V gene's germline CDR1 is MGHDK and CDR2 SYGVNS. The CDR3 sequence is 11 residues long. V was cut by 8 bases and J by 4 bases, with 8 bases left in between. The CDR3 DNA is TGTGCCAGCGGGGAGGGCTATGGCTACACCTTC. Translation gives CASGEGYGYTF.

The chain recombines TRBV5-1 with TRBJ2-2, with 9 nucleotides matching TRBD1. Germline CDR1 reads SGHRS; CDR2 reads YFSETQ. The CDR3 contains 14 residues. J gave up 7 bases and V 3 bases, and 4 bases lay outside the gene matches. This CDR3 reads CASSSDRGNGELFF. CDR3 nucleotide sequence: TGCGCCAGCAGCTCGGACAGGGGAAACGGGGAGCTGTTTTTT.

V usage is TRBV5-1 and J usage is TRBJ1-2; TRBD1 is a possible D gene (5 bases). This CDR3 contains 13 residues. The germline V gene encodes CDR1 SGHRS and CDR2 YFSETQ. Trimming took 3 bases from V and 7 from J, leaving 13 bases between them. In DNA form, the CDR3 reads TGCGCCAGCAGCTCGGAGGTCAGGGCTGGCTACACCTTC. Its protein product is CASSSEVRAGYTF.

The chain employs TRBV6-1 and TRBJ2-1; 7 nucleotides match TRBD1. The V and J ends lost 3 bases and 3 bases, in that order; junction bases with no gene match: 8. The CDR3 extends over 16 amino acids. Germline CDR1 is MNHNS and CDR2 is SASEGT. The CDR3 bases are TGTGCCAGCAGTGAGATGGTGGGACAGATCTACAATGAGCAGTTCTTC. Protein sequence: CASSEMVGQIYNEQFF.

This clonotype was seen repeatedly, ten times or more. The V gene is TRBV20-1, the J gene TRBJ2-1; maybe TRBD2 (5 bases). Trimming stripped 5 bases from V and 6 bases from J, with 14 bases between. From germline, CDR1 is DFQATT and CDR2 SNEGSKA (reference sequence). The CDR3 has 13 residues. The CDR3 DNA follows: TGCAGTGCTGGTACTAGTTTTCGCAATGAGCAGTTCTTC. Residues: CSAGTSFRNEQFF.

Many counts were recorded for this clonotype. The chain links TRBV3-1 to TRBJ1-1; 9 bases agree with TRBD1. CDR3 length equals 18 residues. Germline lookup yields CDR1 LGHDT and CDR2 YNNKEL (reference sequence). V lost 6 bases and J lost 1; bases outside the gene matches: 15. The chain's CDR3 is CASSGEQGAGERNTEAFF. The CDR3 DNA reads TGTGCCAGCAGTGGGGAACAGGGGGCAGGAGAGCGGAACACTGAAGCTTTCTTT.

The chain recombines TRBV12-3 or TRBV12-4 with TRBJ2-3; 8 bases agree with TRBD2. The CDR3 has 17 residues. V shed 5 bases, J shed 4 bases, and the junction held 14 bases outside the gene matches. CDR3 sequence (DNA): TGTGCCAGCAGTGCGCGGTATGGAGCGGGAGCATCAGATACGCAGTATTTT. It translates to CASSARYGAGASDTQYF.

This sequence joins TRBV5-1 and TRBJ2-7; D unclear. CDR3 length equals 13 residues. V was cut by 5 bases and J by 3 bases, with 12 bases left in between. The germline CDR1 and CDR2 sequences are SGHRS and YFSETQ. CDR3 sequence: CASRELANYEQYF. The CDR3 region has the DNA TGCGCCAGCAGGGAGTTAGCCAACTACGAGCAGTACTTC.

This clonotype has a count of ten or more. CDR3 sequence reads: CSASRQAANYGYTF. The CDR3 DNA reads as TGCAGTGCGTCGCGGCAGGCCGCTAACTATGGCTACACCTTC. The rearrangement uses TRBV20-1 and TRBJ1-2, with D uncertain. The CDR3 covers 14 residues. Trimming left V 6 bases short and J 0 bases short, with 14 bases between. The V gene's germline CDR1 is DFQATT and CDR2 SNEGSKA (reference sequence).

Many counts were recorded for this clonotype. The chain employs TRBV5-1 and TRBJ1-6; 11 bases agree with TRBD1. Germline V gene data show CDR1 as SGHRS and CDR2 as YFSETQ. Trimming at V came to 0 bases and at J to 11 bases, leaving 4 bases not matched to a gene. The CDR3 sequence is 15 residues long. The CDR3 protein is CASSLEGTGGTPLHF. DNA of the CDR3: TGCGCCAGCAGCTTGGAGGGGACAGGGGGTACACCCCTCCACTTT.

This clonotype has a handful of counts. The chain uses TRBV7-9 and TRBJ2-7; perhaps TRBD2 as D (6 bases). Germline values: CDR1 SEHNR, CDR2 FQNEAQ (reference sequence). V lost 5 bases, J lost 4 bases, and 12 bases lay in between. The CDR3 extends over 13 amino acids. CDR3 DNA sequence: TGTGCCAGCAGCCTAGAGAGCGGGTACGAGCAGTACTTC. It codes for CASSLESGYEQYF.

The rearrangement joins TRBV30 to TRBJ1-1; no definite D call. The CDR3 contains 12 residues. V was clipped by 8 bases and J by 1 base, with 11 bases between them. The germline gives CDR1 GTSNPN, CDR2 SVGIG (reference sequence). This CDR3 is CAATIGNTEAFF. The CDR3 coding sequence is TGTGCCGCAACTATAGGGAACACTGAAGCTTTCTTT. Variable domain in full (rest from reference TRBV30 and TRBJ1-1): SQTIHQWPATLVQPVGSPLSLECTVEGTSNPNLYWYRQAAGRGLQLLFYSVGIGQISSEVPQNLSASRPQDRQFILSSKKLLLSDSGFYLCAATIGNTEAFFGQGTRLTVV.

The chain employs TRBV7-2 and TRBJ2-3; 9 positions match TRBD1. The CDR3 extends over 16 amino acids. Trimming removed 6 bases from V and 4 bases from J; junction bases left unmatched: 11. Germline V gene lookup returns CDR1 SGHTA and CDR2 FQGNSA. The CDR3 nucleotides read TGTGCCAGCAGGGACCCGGGACAGGGAGTCGCAGATACGCAGTATTTT. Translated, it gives CASRDPGQGVADTQYF.

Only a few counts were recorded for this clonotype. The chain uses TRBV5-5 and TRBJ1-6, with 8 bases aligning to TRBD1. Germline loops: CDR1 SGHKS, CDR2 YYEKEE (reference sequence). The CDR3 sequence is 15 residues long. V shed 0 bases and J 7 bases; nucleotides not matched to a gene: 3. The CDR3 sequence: CASSLGGQENSPLHF. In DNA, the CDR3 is TGTGCCAGCAGCTTGGGGGGACAGGAGAATTCACCCCTCCACTTT.

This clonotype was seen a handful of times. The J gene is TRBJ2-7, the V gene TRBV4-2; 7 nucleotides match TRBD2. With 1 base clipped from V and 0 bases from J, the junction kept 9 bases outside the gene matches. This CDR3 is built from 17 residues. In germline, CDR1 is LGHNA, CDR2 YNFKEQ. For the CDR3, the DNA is TGTGCCAGCAGCCAAGGTGTTCGGGGCGGGGGCTCCTACGAGCAGTACTTC. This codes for CASSQGVRGGGSYEQYF.

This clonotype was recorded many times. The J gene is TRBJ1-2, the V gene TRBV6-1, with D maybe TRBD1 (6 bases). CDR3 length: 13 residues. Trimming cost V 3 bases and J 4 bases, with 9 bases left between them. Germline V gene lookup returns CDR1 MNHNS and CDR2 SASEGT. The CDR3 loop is CASSDQGPYGYTF. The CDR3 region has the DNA TGTGCCAGCAGTGACCAGGGGCCCTATGGCTACACCTTC.

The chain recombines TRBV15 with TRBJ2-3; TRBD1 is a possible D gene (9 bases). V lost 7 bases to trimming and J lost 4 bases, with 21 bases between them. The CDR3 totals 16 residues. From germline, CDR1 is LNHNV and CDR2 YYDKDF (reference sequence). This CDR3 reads CATNTGGTGISDTQYF. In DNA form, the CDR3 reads TGTGCCACCAACACGGGAGGGACAGGGATTTCAGATACGCAGTATTTT.

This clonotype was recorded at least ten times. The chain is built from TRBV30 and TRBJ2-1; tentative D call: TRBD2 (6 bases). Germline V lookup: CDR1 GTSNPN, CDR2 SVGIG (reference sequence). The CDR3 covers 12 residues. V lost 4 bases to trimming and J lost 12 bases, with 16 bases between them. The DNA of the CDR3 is TGTGCCTGGACCTCACTCGGGGGTGGGCAGTTCTTC. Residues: CAWTSLGGGQFF.

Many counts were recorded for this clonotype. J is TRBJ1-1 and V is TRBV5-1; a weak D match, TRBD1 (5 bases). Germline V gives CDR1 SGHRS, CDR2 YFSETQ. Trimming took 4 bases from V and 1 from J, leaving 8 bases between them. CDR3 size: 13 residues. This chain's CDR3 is CASSTGRNTEAFF. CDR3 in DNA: TGCGCCAGCAGCACGGGACGGAACACTGAAGCTTTCTTT.

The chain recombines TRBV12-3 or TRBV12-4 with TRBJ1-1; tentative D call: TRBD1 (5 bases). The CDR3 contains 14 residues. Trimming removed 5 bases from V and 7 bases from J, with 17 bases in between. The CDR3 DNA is TGTGCCAGCAGTCCTCAAGGGGCGGGGGGTGAAGCTTTCTTT. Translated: CASSPQGAGGEAFF.